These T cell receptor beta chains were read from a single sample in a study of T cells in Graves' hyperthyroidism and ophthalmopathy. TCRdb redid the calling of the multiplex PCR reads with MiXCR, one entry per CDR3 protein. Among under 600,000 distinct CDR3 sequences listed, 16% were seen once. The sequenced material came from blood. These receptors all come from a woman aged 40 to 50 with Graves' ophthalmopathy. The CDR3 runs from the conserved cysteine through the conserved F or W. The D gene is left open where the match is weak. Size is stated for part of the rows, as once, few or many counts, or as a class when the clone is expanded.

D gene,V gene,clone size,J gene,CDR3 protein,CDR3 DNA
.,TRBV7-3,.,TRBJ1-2,CASSLMGAGANGYTF,TGTGCCAGCAGCTTAATGGGGGCTGGGGCCAATGGCTACACCTTC
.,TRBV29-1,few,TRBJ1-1,CSVGTLGENTEAFF,TGCAGCGTTGGAACTCTAGGAGAGAACACTGAAGCTTTCTTT
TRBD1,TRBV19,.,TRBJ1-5,CASKSAGQGVVRHF,TGTGCCAGTAAGAGTGCGGGACAGGGCGTTGTTCGGCATTTT
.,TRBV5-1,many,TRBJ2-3,CASTSEGGGDTQYF,TGCGCCAGCACTTCGGAGGGGGGTGGCGATACGCAGTATTTT
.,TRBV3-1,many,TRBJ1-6,CASSHEGRSPLHF,TGTGCCAGCAGCCATGAGGGGAGGTCACCCCTCCACTTT
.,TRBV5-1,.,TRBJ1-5,CASSPGGESQPQHF,TGCGCCAGCAGCCCGGGCGGCGAAAGTCAGCCCCAGCATTTT
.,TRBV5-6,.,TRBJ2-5,CASSRGLETQYF,TGTGCCAGCAGCCGAGGGCTAGAGACCCAGTACTTC
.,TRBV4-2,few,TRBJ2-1,CASSQDVGRDQFF,TGTGCCAGCAGCCAAGATGTTGGGCGGGACCAGTTCTTC
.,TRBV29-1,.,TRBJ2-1,CSVRDGGYNEQFF,TGCAGCGTCCGGGACGGGGGTTACAATGAGCAGTTCTTC
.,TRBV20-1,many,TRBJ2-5,CSARRGSEETQYF,TGCAGTGCTAGAAGGGGGAGCGAAGAGACCCAGTACTTC
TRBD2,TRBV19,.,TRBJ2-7,CASSDWTSVDREQYF,TGTGCCAGTAGTGATTGGACTAGCGTGGATCGCGAGCAGTACTTC
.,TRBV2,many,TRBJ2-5,CASMDGTGQETQYF,TGTGCCAGCATGGACGGAACAGGCCAAGAGACCCAGTACTTC
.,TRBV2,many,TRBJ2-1,CASSEPAGASIGQFF,TGTGCCAGCAGTGAACCAGCCGGGGCGAGTATTGGGCAGTTCTTC
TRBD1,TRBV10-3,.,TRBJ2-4,CAIRSGTAGGNIQYF,TGTGCCATCAGGTCCGGGACAGCAGGTGGGAACATTCAGTACTTC
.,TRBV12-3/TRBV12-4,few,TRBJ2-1,CASKGGSYNEQFF,TGTGCCAGCAAGGGCGGCTCCTACAATGAGCAGTTCTTC
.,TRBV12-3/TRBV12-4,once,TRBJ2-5,CASTKDRAISQYF,TGTGCCAGCACCAAGGACAGAGCTATTAGCCAGTACTTC
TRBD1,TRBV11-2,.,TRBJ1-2,CASSTHRGPYGYTF,TGTGCCAGCAGCACCCACAGGGGGCCCTATGGCTACACCTTC
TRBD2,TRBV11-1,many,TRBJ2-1,CASSLSLAGLNEQFF,TGTGCCAGCAGCTTGTCTCTAGCGGGTCTCAATGAGCAGTTCTTC
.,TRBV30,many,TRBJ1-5,CAWSGDSNQPQHF,TGTGCCTGGAGTGGGGACTCTAATCAGCCCCAGCATTTT
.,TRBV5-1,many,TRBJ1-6,CASSLGTNSPLHF,TGCGCCAGCAGCTTGGGTACGAATTCACCCCTCCACTTT
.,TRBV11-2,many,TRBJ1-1,CASSLESGLSNTEAFF,TGTGCCAGCAGCTTAGAATCGGGACTCTCGAACACTGAAGCTTTCTTT